This TCR beta chain was sequenced for a study of beta chain features in type 1 diabetes. Trimming cost V 2 bases and J 4 bases, with 7 bases left between them. Germline V gene data show CDR1 as SNHLY and CDR2 as FYNNEI. This CDR3 has 13 amino acids. Since all of the isolated RNA was reverse transcribed, expressed TCRB transcripts were what got sequenced. Naive, central memory and regulatory T cell samples averaged roughly 3.6 million reads. Clones were sequenced by immunoSEQ multiplex PCR, and TCRdb holds only the in-frame ones, with some missing. The repertoire holds fewer than 550,000 clones, with roughly 10% as singletons. This clone was seen only a few times.

Sample: naive CD4+ T cells from blood. The TCR sequence derives from a young woman in good health. The J gene is TRBJ2-3, the V gene TRBV2; D may be TRBD1 (5 bases). CDR3 nucleotides: TGTGCCAGCAGTGAACAGGGCCCAGATACGCAGTATTTT. Translation: CASSEQGPDTQYF. The full variable domain, completed using reference TRBV2 and TRBJ2-3, is EPEVTQTPSHQVTQMGQEVILRCVPISNHLYFYWYRQILGQKVEFLVSFYNNEISEKSEIFDDQFSVERPDGSNFTLKIRSTKLEDSAMYFCASSEQGPDTQYFGPGTRLTVL.